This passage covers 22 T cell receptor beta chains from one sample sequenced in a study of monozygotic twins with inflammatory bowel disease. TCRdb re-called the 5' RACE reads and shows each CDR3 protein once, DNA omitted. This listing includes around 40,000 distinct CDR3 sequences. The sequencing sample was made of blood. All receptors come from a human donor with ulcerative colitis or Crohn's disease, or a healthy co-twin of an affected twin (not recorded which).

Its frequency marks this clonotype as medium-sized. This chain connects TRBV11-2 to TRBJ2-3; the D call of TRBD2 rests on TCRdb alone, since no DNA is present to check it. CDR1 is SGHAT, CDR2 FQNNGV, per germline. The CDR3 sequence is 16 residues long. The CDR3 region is CASSLAGGLNTDTQYF.

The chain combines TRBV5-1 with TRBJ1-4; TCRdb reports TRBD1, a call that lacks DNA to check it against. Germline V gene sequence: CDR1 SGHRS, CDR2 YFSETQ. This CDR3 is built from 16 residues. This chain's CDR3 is CASSGQLTGLGEKLFF. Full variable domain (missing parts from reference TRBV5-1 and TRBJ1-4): KAGVTQTPRYLIKTRGQQVTLSCSPISGHRSVSWYQQTPGQGLQFLFEYFSETQRNKGNFPGRFSGRQFSNSRSEMNVSTLELGDSALYLCASSGQLTGLGEKLFFGSGTQLSVL.

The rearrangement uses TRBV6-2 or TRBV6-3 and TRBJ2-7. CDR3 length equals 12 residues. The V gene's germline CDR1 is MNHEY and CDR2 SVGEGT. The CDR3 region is CASRTGLYEQYF.

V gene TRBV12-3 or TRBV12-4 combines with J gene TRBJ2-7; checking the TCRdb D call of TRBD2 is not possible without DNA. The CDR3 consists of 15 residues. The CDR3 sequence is CASSATSGTSYEQYF.

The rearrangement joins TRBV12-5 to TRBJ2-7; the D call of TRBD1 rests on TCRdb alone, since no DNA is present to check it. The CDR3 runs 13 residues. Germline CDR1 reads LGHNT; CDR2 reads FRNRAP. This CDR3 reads CASGLVLRDRIFF.

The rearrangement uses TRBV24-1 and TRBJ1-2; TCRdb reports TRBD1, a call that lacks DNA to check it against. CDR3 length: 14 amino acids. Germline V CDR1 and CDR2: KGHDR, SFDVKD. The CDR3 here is CATSESGGRYGYTF.

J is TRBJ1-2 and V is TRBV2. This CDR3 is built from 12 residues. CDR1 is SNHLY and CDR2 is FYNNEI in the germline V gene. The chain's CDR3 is CASSETAGGYTF. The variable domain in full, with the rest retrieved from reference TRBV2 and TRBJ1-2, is EPEVTQTPSHQVTQMGQEVILRCVPISNHLYFYWYRQILGQKVEFLVSFYNNEISEKSEIFDDQFSVERPDGSNFTLKIRSTKLEDSAMYFCASSETAGGYTFGSGTRLTVV.

The CDR3 loop is CASTPGENTQYF. The genes are TRBV12-3 or TRBV12-4 and TRBJ2-3; the TCRdb call, TRBD1, lacks DNA for checking. This CDR3 has 12 residues.

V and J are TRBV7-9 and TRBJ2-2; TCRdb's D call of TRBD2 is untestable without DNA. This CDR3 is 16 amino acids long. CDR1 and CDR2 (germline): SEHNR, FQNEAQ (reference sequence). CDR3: CASSSLAGGNTGELFF.

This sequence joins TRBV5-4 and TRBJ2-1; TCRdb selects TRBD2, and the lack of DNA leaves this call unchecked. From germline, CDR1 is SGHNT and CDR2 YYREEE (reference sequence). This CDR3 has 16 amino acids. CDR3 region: CASSLRTSGRANEQFF.

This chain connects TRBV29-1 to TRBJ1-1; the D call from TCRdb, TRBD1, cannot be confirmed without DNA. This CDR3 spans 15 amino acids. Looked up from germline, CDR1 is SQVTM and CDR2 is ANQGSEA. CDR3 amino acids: CSLESSGGRGTEAFF.

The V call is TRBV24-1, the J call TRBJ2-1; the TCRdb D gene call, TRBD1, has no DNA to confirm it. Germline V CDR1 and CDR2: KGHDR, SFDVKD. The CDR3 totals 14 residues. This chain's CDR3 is CATSDTTGHNEQFF.

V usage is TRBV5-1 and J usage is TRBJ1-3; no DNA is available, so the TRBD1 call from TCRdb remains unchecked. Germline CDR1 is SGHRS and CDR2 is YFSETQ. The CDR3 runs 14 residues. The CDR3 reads CASSPGQPGNTIYF.

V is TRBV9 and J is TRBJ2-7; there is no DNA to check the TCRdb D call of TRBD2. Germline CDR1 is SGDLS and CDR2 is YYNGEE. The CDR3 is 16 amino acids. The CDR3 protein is CASSVGQGLAGDEQYF.

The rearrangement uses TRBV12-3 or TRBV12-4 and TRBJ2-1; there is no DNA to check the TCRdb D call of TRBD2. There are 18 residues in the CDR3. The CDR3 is CASSLGKSGTSRDNEQFF.

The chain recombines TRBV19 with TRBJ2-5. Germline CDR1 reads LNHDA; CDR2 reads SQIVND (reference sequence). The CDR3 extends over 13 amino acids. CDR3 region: CASSMSGGETQYF.

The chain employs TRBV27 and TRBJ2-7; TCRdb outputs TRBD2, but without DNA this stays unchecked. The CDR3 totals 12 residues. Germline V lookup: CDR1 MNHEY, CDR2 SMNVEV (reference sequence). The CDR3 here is CASAGRTYEQYF.

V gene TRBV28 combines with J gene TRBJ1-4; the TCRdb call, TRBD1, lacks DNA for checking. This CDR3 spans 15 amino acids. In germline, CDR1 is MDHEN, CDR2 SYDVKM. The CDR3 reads CASSLSPGVGEKLFF.

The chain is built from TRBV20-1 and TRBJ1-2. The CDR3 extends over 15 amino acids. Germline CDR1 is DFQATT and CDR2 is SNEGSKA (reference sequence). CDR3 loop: CSARGVQLINYGYTF.

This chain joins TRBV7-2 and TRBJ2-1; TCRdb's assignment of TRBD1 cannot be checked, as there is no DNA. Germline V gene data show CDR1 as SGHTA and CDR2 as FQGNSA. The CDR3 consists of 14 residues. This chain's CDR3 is CASRWTGGDNEQFF.

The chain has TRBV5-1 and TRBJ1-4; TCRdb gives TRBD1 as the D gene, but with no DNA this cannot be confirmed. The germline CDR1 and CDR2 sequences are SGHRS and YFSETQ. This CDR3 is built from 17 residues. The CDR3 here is CASSGTGGEATNEKLFF.

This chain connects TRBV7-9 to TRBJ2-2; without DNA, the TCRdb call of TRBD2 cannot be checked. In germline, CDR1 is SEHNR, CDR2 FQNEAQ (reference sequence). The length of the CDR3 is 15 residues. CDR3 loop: CATAALAGGYGELFF.